This note documents a single T cell receptor (beta chain) sequence. The source of the sample is a study of blood T cell repertoires in COVID-19. Study-wide context: Specimens from acute and convalescent COVID-19 originated in the United States, Italy and Spain. Sources were T cells, B-cell-depleted T cells, or PBMCs; the material itself was cDNA or gDNA.

Enrolled through a virtual design, the participants were between about 18 and 100 years of age and came from around 25 US areas. Cohorts were assigned according to the clinical history that participants reported. The CDR3 consists of 12 residues. Trimming pared 10 bases from V and 6 bases from J, leaving 13 bases between. Germline CDR1 and CDR2: LNHDA and SQIVND (reference sequence). Using immunoSEQ multiplex PCR, the repertoire was profiled, and TCRdb retains in-frame clones only, with some absent. The data hold about 180,000 clones, with about 80% observed a single time. This TCR was recovered from a man in his sixties who had been exposed to COVID-19. The gene calls are TRBV19 and TRBJ1-5; D is undetermined. Material for sequencing was PBMCs or T cells enriched from blood (not recorded which). The CDR3 spells CATQSLGQPQHF. CDR3 sequence (DNA): TGTGCCACCCAAAGTCTAGGTCAGCCCCAGCATTTT.